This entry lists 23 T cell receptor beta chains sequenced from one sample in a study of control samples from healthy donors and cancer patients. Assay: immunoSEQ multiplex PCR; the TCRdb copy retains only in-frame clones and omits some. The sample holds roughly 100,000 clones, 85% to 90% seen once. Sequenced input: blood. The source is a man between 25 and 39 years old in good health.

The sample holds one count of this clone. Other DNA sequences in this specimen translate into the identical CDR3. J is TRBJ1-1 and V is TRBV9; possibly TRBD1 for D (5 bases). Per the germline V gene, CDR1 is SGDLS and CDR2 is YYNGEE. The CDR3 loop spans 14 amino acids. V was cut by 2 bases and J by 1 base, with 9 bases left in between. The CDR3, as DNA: TGTGCCAGCAGCGTCCAGGGCTCGAACACTGAAGCTTTCTTT. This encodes CASSVQGSNTEAFF.

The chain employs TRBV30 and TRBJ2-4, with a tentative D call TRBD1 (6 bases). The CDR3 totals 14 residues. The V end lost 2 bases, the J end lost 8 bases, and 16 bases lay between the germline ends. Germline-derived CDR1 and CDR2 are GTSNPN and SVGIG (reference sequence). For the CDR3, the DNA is TGTGCCTGGAGTCCGACAGGTAGCTATTACATTCAGTACTTC. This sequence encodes CAWSPTGSYYIQYF.

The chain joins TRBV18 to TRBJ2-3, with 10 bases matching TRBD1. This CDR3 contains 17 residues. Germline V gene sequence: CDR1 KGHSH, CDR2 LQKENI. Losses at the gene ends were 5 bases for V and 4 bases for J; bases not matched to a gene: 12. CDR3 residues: CASSSSGTGEGPDTQYF. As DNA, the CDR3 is TGTGCCAGCTCATCCTCCGGGACAGGGGAGGGACCAGATACGCAGTATTTT.

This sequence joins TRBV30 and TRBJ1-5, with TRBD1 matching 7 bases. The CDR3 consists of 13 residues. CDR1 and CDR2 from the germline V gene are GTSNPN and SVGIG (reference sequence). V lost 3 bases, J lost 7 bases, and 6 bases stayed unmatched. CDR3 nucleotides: TGTGCCTGGAGCAGGGGGGAGGGACAGCCCCAGCATTTT. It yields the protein CAWSRGEGQPQHF.

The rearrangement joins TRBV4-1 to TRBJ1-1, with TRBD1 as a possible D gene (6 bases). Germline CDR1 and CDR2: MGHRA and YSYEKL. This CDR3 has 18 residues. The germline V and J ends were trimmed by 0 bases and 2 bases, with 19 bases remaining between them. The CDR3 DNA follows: TGCGCCAGCAGCCAAGAGGGGGGGGCCGGGGTCGTAAACACTGAAGCTTTCTTT. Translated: CASSQEGGAGVVNTEAFF.

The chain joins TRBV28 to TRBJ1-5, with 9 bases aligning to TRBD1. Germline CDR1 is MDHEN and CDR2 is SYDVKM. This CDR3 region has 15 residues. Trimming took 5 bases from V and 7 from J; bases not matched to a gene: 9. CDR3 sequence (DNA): TGTGCCAGCAGTCCGCGGGGACAGGGTGGGCAGCCCCAGCATTTT. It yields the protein CASSPRGQGGQPQHF.

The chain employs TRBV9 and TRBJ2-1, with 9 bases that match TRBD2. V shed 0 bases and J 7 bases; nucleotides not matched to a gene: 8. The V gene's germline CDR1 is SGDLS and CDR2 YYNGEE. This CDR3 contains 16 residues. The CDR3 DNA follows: TGTGCCAGCAGCGTAGCTTCGGGCGGGAGGGGGAATGAGCAGTTCTTC. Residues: CASSVASGGRGNEQFF. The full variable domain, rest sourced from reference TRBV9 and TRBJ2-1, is DSGVTQTPKHLITATGQRVTLRCSPRSGDLSVYWYQQSLDQGLQFLIQYYNGEERAKGNILERFSAQQFPDLHSELNLSSLELGDSALYFCASSVASGGRGNEQFFGPGTRLTVL.

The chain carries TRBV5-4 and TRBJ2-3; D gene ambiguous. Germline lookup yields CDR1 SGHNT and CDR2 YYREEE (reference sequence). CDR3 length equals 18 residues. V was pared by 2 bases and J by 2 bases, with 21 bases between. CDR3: CASSLSPLDVRYTDTQYF. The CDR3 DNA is TGTGCCAGCAGCTTAAGTCCCCTGGACGTTCGATACACAGATACGCAGTATTTT.

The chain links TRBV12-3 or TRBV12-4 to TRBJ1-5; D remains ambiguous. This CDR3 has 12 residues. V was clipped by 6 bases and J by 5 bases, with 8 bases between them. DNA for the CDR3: TGTGCCAGCAGCCGATCAGATCAGCCCCAGCATTTT. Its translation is CASSRSDQPQHF.

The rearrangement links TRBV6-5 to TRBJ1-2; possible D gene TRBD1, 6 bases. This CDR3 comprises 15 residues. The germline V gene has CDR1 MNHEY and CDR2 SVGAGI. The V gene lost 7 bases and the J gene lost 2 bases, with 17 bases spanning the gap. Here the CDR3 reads CASKMRQESNYGYTF. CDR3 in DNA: TGTGCCAGCAAAATGAGACAGGAGAGCAACTATGGCTACACCTTC.

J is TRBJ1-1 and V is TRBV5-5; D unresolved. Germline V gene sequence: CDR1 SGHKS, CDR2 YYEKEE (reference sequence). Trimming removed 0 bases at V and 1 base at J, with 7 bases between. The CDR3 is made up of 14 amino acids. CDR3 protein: CASSLVTANTEAFF. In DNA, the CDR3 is TGTGCCAGCAGCTTGGTAACAGCGAACACTGAAGCTTTCTTT.

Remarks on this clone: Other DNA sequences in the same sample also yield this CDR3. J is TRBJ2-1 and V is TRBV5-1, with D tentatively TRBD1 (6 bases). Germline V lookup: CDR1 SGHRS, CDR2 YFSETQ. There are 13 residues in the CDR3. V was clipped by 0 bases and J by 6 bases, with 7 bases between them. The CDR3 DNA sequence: TGCGCCAGCAGCTTGGGACAGGTCAATGAGCAGTTCTTC. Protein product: CASSLGQVNEQFF. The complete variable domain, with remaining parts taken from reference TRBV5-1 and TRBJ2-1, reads KAGVTQTPRYLIKTRGQQVTLSCSPISGHRSVSWYQQTPGQGLQFLFEYFSETQRNKGNFPGRFSGRQFSNSRSEMNVSTLELGDSALYLCASSLGQVNEQFFGPGTRLTVL.

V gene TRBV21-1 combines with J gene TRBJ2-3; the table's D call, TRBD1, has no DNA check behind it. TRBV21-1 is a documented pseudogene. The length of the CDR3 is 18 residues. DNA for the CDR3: TGTGCCAGCAGCAAAGACCTACCCAGGGAAGAGGACACAGATACGCAGTATTTT. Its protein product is CASSKDLPREEDTDTQYF.

CDR3 sequence (DNA): TGTGCCAGCAGCTTGGCAGAGCGGGGCCTTTGGCAGGGTACCTACAATGAGCAGTTCTTC. Translating it yields CASSLAERGLWQGTYNEQFF. The gene calls are TRBV5-4 and TRBJ2-1, with 7 nucleotides matching TRBD2. This CDR3 comprises 20 residues. J was trimmed by 2 bases and V by 0 bases; bases with no gene match: 17. Germline lookup yields CDR1 SGHNT and CDR2 YYREEE (reference sequence).

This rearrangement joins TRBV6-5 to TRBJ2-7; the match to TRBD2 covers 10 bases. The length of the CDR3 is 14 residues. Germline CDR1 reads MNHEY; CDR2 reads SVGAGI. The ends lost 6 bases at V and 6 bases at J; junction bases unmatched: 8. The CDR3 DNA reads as TGTGCCAGCAGGTCGACTAGCGGGTCGTTCGAGCAGTACTTC. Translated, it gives CASRSTSGSFEQYF.

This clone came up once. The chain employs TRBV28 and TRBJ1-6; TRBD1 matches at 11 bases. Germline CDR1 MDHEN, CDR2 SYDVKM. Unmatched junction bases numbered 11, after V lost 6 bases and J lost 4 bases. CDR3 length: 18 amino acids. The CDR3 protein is CASRPPPGQGDYNSPLHF. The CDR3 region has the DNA TGTGCCAGCAGACCCCCCCCGGGACAGGGGGATTATAATTCACCCCTCCACTTT.

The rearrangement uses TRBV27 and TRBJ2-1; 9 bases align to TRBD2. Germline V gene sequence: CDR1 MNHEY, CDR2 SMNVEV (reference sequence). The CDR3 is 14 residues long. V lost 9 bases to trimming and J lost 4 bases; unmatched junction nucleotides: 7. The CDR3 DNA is TGTGCCAGTCTTACTAGCGGGCCTTACAATGAGCAGTTCTTC. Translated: CASLTSGPYNEQFF.

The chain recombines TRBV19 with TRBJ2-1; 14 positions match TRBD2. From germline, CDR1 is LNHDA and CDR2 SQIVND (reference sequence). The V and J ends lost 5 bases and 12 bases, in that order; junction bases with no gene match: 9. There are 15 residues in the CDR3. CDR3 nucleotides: TGTGCCAGTAGTCCGGCGGGACTAGCGGGAGTATCGCAGTTCTTC. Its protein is CASSPAGLAGVSQFF. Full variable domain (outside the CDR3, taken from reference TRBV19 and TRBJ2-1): DGGITQSPKYLFRKEGQNVTLSCEQNLNHDAMYWYRQDPGQGLRLIYYSQIVNDFQKGDIAEGYSVSREKKESFPLTVTSAQKNPTAFYLCASSPAGLAGVSQFFGPGTRLTVL.

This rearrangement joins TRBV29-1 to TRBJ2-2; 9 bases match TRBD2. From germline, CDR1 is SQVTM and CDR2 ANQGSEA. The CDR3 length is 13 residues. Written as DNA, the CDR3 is TGCAGTGGGAGGGGGACTAGCTCCGGGGAGCTGTTTTTT. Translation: CSGRGTSSGELFF.

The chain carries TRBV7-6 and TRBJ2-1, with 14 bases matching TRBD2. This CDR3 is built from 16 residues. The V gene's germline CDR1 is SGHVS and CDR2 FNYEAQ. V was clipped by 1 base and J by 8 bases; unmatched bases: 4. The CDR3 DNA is TGTGCCAGCAGCTTAGTGGGGACTAGCGGGAGCTATGAGCAGTTCTTC. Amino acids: CASSLVGTSGSYEQFF.

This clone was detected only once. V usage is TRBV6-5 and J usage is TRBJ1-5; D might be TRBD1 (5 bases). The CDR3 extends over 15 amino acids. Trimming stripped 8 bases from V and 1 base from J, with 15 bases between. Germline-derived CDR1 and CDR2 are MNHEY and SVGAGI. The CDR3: CASWTLGASNQPQHF. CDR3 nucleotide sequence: TGTGCCAGCTGGACATTAGGAGCGAGCAATCAGCCCCAGCATTTT.

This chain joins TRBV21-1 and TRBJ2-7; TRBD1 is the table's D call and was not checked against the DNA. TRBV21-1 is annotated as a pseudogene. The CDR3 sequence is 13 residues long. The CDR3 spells CASSRQGAYEQYF. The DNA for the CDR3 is TGTGCCAGCAGCAGACAGGGGGCGTACGAGCAGTACTTC.

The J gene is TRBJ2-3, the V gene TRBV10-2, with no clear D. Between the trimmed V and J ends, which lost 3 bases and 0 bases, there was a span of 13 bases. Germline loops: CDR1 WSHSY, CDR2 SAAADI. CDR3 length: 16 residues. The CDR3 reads CASSDYLARSTDTQYF. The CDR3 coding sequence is TGCGCCAGCAGTGACTATCTTGCGCGGAGCACAGATACGCAGTATTTT.